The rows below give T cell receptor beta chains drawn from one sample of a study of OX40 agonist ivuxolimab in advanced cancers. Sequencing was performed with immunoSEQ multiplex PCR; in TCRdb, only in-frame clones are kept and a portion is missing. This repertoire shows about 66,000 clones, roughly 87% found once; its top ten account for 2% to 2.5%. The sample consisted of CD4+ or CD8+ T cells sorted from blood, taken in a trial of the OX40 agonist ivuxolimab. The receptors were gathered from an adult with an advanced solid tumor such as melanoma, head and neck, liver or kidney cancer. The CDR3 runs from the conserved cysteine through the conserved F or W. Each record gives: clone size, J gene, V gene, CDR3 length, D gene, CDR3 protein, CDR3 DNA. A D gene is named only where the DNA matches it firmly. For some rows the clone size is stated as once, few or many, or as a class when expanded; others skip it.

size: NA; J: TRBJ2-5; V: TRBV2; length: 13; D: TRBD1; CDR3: CASTGQDGQTQYF; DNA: TGTGCCAGCACAGGACAGGACGGGCAGACCCAGTACTTC
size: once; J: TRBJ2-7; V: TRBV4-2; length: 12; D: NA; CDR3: CASSQDVYEQYF; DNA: TGTGCCAGCAGCCAAGATGTCTACGAGCAGTACTTC
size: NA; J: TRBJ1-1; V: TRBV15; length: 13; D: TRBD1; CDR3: CATSRGQNTEAFF; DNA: TGTGCCACCAGTAGGGGGCAGAACACTGAAGCTTTCTTT
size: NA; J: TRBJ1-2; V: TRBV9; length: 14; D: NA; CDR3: CASSARTRNYGYTF; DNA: TGTGCCAGCAGCGCTAGGACCCGTAACTATGGCTACACCTTC
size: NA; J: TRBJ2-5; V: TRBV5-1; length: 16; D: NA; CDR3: CASSLAGSDALETQYF; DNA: TGCGCCAGCAGCTTGGCGGGGAGTGACGCCCTTGAGACCCAGTACTTC
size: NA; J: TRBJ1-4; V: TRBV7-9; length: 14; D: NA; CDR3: CASSLGATNEKLFF; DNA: TGTGCCAGCAGCTTGGGCGCCACTAATGAAAAACTGTTTTTT
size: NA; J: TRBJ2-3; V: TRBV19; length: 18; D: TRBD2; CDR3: CASSIDTSGSVLTDTQYF; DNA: TGTGCCAGTAGTATAGACACTAGCGGGAGTGTGCTCACAGATACGCAGTATTTT
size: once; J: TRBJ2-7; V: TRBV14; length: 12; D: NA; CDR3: CASSPQDYGQYF; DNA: TGTGCCAGCAGCCCACAGGATTACGGGCAGTACTTC
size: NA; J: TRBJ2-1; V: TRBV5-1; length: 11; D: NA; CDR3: CASSFSEEQFF; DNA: TGCGCCAGCAGCTTCTCAGAGGAGCAGTTCTTC
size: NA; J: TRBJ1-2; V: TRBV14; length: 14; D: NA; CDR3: CASSQVRGAGGYTF; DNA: TGTGCCAGCAGCCAAGTAAGGGGCGCGGGTGGCTACACCTTC
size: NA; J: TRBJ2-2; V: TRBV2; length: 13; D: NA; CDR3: CASRVGATGELFF; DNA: TGTGCCAGCAGGGTTGGGGCGACCGGGGAGCTGTTTTTT
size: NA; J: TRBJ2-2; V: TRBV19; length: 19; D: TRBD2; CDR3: CASSMAGLAGPYRTGELFF; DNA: TGTGCCAGTAGTATGGCGGGACTAGCGGGACCCTATCGTACCGGGGAGCTGTTTTTT
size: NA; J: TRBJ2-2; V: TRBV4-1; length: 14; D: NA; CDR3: CASSQAGNTGELFF; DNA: TGCGCCAGCAGCCAAGCCGGAAACACCGGGGAGCTGTTTTTT
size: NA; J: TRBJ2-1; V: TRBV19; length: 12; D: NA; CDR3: CASSIHRSEQFF; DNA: TGTGCCAGTAGTATACATCGTAGTGAGCAGTTCTTC
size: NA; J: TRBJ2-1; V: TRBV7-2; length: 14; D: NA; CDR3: CASSTLGTLNEQFF; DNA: TGTGCCAGCAGCACTCTCGGGACTCTCAATGAGCAGTTCTTC
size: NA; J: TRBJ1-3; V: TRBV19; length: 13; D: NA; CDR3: CASSTAGGNTIYF; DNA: TGTGCCAGTAGTACTGCCGGTGGAAACACCATATATTTT
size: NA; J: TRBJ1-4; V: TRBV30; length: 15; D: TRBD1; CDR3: CAWSTRGLGNEKLFF; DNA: TGTGCCTGGAGTACGAGGGGGCTAGGTAATGAAAAACTGTTTTTT
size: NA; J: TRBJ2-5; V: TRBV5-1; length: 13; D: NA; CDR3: CASSMSPQETQYF; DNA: TGCGCCAGCAGCATGTCGCCGCAAGAGACCCAGTACTTC
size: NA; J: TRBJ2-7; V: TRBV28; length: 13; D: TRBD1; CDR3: CASSLTGAREQYF; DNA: TGTGCCAGCAGTTTAACAGGGGCCAGAGAGCAGTACTTC
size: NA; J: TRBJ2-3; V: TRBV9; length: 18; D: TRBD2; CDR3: CASSAAVAGGRGTDTQYF; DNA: TGTGCCAGCAGCGCCGCGGTAGCGGGAGGTCGGGGCACAGATACGCAGTATTTT
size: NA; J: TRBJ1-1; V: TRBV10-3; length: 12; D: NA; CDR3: CAIRGTSPEAFF; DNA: TGTGCCATCAGGGGGACGAGCCCTGAAGCTTTCTTT
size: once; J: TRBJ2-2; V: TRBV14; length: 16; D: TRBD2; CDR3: CASSQERASGAGELFF; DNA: TGTGCCAGCAGCCAAGAGAGGGCTAGCGGGGCCGGGGAGCTGTTTTTT
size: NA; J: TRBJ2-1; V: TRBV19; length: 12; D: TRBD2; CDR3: CASSFLAGPLFF; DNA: TGTGCCAGTAGTTTCCTAGCGGGGCCTCTGTTCTTC
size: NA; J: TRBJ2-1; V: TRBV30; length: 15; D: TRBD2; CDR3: CAWNPTSGFNNEQFF; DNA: TGTGCCTGGAATCCCACTAGCGGGTTTAACAATGAGCAGTTCTTC
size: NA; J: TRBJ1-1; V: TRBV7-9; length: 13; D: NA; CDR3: CASTPPRTGEAFF; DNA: TGTGCCAGCACCCCTCCCAGGACGGGGGAAGCTTTCTTT
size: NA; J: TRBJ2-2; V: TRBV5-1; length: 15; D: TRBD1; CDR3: CASSLQGVATGELFF; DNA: TGCGCCAGCAGCTTACAGGGGGTGGCCACCGGGGAGCTGTTTTTT
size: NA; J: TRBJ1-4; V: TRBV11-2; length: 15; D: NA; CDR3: CASSLGTDYNEKLFF; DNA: TGTGCCAGCAGCTTAGGGACAGATTATAATGAAAAACTGTTTTTT
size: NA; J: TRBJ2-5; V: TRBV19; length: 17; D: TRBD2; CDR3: CASSLGLTSGPQETQYF; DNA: TGTGCCAGTAGTTTGGGTTTGACTAGCGGGCCCCAAGAGACCCAGTACTTC
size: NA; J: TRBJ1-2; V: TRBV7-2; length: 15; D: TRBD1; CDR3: CASSLVGTGGEGYTF; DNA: TGTGCCAGCAGCTTAGTCGGCACAGGGGGGGAAGGCTACACCTTC
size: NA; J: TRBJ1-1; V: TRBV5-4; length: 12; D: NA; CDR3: CASRRQNTEAFF; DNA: TGTGCCAGCCGTAGACAGAACACTGAAGCTTTCTTT
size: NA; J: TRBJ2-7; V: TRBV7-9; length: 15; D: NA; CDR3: CASSLRGGEGREQYF; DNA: TGTGCCAGCAGCTTACGAGGCGGAGAAGGGCGGGAGCAGTACTTC
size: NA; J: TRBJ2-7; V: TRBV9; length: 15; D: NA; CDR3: CASSLGWSSSYEQYF; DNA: TGTGCCAGCAGCTTAGGGTGGTCAAGCTCCTACGAGCAGTACTTC
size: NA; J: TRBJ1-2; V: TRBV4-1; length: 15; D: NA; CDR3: CASSHRDPATYGYTF; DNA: TGCGCCAGCAGCCATCGAGACCCTGCTACCTATGGCTACACCTTC
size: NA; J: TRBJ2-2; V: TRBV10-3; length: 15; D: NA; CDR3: CAISDGPRGTGELFF; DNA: TGTGCCATCAGTGATGGACCCAGGGGCACCGGGGAGCTGTTTTTT
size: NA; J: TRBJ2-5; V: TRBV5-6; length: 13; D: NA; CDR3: CASSPGARETQYF; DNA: TGTGCCAGCAGCCCCGGGGCCAGAGAGACCCAGTACTTC
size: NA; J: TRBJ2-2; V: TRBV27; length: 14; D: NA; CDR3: CASSPRRTSGELFF; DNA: TGTGCCAGCAGTCCAAGGAGAACATCCGGGGAGCTGTTTTTT
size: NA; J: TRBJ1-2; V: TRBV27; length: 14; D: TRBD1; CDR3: CASSMPGQGAGYTF; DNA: TGTGCCAGCAGTATGCCGGGACAGGGGGCTGGCTACACCTTC
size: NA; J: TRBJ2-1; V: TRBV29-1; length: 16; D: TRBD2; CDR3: CSVNAIAGGPRNEQFF; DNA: TGCAGCGTCAACGCTATAGCGGGGGGGCCTCGGAATGAGCAGTTCTTC
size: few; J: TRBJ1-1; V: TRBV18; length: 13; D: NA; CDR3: CASSPPSRTEAFF; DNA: TGTGCCAGCTCACCACCGAGTCGGACTGAAGCTTTCTTT
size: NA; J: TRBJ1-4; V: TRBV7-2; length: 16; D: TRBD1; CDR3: CASSLAGTGGNEKLFF; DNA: TGTGCCAGCAGCTTAGCTGGGACAGGGGGTAATGAAAAACTGTTTTTT
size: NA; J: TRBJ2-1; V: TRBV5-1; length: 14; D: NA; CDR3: CASSMGPSYNEQFF; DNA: TGCGCCAGCAGCATGGGACCCTCCTACAATGAGCAGTTCTTC